This T cell receptor beta chain was observed in a study of human thymus T cells. Sequencing was performed with immunoSEQ multiplex PCR; in TCRdb, only in-frame clones are kept and a portion is missing. There are roughly 120,000 clones in the sample; about 95% occur only once, and roughly 0.024% lies in the top ten. Surgeons resected thymus tissue during corrective heart surgery. The CDR3 is 15 amino acids. Per the germline V gene, CDR1 is MGHDK and CDR2 is SYGVNS. J was trimmed by 5 bases and V by 8 bases; bases with no gene match: 13. V is TRBV25-1 and J is TRBJ2-7, with 9 bases matching TRBD1. Material for sequencing was thymus tissue. The receptor comes from a boy under two years old with a congenital heart defect but otherwise immunologically healthy. CDR3 in amino acids: CASGLTGQGCDEQYF. In DNA form, the CDR3 reads TGTGCCAGCGGTCTTACGGGACAGGGATGCGACGAGCAGTACTTC.